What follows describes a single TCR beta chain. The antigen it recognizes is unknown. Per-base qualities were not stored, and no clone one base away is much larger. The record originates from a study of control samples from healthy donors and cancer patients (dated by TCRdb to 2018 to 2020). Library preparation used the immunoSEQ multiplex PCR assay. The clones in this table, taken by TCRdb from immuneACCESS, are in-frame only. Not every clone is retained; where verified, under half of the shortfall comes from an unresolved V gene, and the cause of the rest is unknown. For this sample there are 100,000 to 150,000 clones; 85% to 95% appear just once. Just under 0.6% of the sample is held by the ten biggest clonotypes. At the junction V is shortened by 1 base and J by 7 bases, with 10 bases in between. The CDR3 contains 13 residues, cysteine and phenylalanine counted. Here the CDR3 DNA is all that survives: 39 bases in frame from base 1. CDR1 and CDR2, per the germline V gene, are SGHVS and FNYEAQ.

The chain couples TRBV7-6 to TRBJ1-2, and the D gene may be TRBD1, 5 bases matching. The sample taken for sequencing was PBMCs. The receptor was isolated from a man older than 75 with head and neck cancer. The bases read TGTGCCAGCAGCTTAGAGGGTAGGGGTGGCTACACCTTC. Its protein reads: CASSLEGRGGYTF.